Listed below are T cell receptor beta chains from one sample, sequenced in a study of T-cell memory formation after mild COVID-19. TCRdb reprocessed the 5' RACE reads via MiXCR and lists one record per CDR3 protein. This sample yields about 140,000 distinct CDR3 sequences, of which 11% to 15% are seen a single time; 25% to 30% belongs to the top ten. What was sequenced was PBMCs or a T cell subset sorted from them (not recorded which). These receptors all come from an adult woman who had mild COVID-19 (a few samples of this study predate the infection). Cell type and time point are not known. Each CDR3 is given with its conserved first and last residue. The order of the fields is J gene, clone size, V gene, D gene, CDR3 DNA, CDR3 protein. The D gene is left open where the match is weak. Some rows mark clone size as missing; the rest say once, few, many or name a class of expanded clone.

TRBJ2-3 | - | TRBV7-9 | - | TGTGCCAGCAGTTCACCTCTGCCAGGGTCAGATACGCAGTATTTT | CASSSPLPGSDTQYF
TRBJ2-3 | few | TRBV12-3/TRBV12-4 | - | TGTGCCAGCAGTCGACAGGTTAGGGGAACAGATACGCAGTATTTT | CASSRQVRGTDTQYF
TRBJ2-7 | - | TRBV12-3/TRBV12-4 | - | TGTGCCAGCAGACAAACAGGGAGGGACTACGAGCAGTACTTC | CASRQTGRDYEQYF
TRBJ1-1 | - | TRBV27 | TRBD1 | TGTGCCAGCAGTGACCTGACAGGGAGTACTGAAGCTTTCTTT | CASSDLTGSTEAFF
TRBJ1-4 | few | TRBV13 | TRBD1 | TGTGCCAGCAGCTTCAGGGGGCGAAATGAAAAACTGTTTTTT | CASSFRGRNEKLFF
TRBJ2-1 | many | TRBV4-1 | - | TGCGCCAGCAGCCAAGATTCCTTGAGGGGCTACAATGAGCAGTTCTTC | CASSQDSLRGYNEQFF
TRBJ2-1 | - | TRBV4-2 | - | TGTGCCAGCAGCCAAGATGGACTACTAAATGAGCAGTTCTTC | CASSQDGLLNEQFF
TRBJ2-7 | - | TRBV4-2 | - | TGTGCCAGCAGCCAAGATATGGGGTACTCCTACGAGCAGTACTTC | CASSQDMGYSYEQYF
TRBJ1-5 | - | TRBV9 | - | TGTGCCAGCAGCGTAGATGGAGGCAATCAGCCCCAGCATTTT | CASSVDGGNQPQHF
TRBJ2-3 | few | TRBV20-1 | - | TGCAGTGCTAGTCCTATACCAGGGGAGGGAACAGATACGCAGTATTTT | CSASPIPGEGTDTQYF
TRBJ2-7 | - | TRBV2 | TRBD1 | TGTGCCAGCAGTGAGCCGGGACAGGCCTACGAGCAGTACTTC | CASSEPGQAYEQYF
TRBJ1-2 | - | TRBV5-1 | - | TGCGCCAGCAGCTTGGTACAGGGAAATGGCTACACCTTC | CASSLVQGNGYTF
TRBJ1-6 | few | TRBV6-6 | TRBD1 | TGTGCCAGCAGCCCTGGGACAGGGAAGAATTCACCCCTCCACTTT | CASSPGTGKNSPLHF
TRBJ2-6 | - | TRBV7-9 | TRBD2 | TGTGCCAGCAGCCCGGGGGGGAGCGTCCTGACTTTC | CASSPGGSVLTF
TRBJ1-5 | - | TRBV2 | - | TGTGCCAGCAGTGAAGTTCCAGACAGCAATCAGCCCCAGCATTTT | CASSEVPDSNQPQHF
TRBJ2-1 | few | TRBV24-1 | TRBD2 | TGTGCCACCAGTGATTACGGGACTAGCGGTAACAATGAGCAGTTCTTC | CATSDYGTSGNNEQFF
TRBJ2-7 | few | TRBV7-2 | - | TGTGCCAGCAGTCCTACCGGACGATCGAACTACGAGCAGTACTTC | CASSPTGRSNYEQYF